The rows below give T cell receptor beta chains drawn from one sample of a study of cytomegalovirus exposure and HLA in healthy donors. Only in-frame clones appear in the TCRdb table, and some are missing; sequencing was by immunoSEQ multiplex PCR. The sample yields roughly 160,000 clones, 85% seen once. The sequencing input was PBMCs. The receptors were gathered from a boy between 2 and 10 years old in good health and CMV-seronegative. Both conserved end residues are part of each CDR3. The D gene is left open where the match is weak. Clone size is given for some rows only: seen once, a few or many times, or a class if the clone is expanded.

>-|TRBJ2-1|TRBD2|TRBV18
CASSPYSGTSGINNEQFF
TGTGCCAGCTCACCCTATTCCGGGACTAGCGGGATCAACAATGAGCAGTTCTTC
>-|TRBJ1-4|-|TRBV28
CASISGPAPGKLFF
TGTGCCAGCATTTCGGGTCCAGCACCGGGAAAACTGTTTTTT
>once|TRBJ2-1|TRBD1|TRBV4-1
CASSQETGRNEQFF
TGCGCCAGCAGCCAAGAGACAGGGCGAAATGAGCAGTTCTTC
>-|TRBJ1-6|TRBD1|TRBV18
CASSRTGVGSPLHF
TGTGCCAGCTCTCGGACAGGAGTGGGTTCACCCCTCCACTTT
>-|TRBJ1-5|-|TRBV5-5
CASSTMGGQEPQHF
TGTGCCAGCAGCACCATGGGTGGGCAAGAGCCCCAGCATTTT
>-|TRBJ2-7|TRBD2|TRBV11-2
CASSARGGSYEQYF
TGTGCCAGCAGCGCCCGGGGGGGGTCCTACGAGCAGTACTTC
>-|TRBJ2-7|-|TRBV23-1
CASSQVTRDSYEQYF
TGCGCCAGCAGTCAGGTTACTAGGGATTCCTACGAGCAGTACTTC
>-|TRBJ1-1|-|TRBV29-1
CSVFTQGRTEAFF
TGCAGCGTTTTTACCCAGGGGAGAACTGAAGCTTTCTTT
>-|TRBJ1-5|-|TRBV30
CAWSTPGSNQPQHF
TGTGCCTGGAGTACACCTGGTTCCAATCAGCCCCAGCATTTT
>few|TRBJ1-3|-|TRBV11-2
CASTRSDLRNTIYF
TGTGCCAGCACCCGAAGCGATCTACGAAACACCATATATTTT
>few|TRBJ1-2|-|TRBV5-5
CASSLAEGLNYGYTF
TGTGCCAGCAGCTTGGCCGAGGGACTTAACTATGGCTACACCTTC
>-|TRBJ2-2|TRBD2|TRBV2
CASSLAGGHTGELFF
TGTGCCAGCAGTCTCGCGGGAGGACACACCGGGGAGCTGTTTTTT
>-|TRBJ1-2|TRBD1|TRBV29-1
CSVEDRDRGRNYGYTF
TGCAGCGTTGAAGACCGGGACAGGGGGCGGAACTATGGCTACACCTTC
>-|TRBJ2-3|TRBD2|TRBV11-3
CASRGGESDTQYF
TGTGCCAGCAGGGGGGGGGAGTCGGATACGCAGTATTTT
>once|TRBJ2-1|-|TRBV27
CASSLSPSYNEQFF
TGTGCCAGCAGTTTATCCCCATCCTACAATGAGCAGTTCTTC
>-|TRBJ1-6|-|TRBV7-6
CASSPRVGGRAGNSPLHF
TGTGCCAGCAGCCCCAGAGTCGGGGGTAGAGCCGGGAATTCACCCCTCCACTTT
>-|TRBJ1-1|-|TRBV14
CASSQERSTEAFF
TGTGCCAGCAGCCAAGAAAGGAGCACTGAAGCTTTCTTT
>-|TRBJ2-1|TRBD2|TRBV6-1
CASSEVLAGGFNEQFF
TGTGCCAGCAGTGAAGTACTAGCGGGAGGGTTCAATGAGCAGTTCTTC
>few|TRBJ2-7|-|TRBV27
CASRGGLYSYEQYF
TGTGCCAGCAGAGGTGGGCTATACTCCTACGAGCAGTACTTC
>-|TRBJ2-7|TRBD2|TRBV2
CASRGDYREQYF
TGTGCCAGCAGGGGGGACTACCGGGAGCAGTACTTC
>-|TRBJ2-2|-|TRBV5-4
CASSPGPGGTGELFF
TGTGCCAGCAGCCCCGGACCCGGGGGCACCGGGGAGCTGTTTTTT
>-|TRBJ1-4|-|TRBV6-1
CASSEMSVTTNEKLFF
TGTGCCAGCAGTGAAATGTCAGTCACAACTAATGAAAAACTGTTTTTT